One sample yielded the 5 T cell receptor beta chains listed below, sequenced in a study of Graves' ophthalmopathy and Graves' hyperthyroidism. The authors amplified TCR beta CDR3 regions, and they did so from RNA transcripts for repertoire sequencing. Amplification began with first-round RT-PCR using HTBI primers, then second-round multiplex PCR was performed. TCRdb independently ran MiXCR on the multiplex PCR reads; one entry per CDR3 protein. The profile shows hundreds of thousands of distinct CDR3 sequences, 22% of them singletons. Sequenced material: peripheral blood. Receptors were obtained from a young woman with stable Graves' hyperthyroidism. Some clones in this sample may be carry-over from other donors' samples.

This clonotype showed up many times. The chain couples TRBV7-6 to TRBJ2-2; no clear D gene. The CDR3 is 16 residues long. CDR1 is SGHVS, CDR2 FNYEAQ, per germline. The V gene lost 5 bases and the J gene lost 0 bases, with 13 bases spanning the gap. CDR3 sequence (DNA): TGTGCCAGCAGCGAAGTGGCCCCAGCGAACACCGGGGAGCTGTTTTTT. Protein sequence: CASSEVAPANTGELFF.

There are many counts of this clonotype. The chain combines TRBV5-1 with TRBJ2-7; 7 nucleotides align to TRBD2. This CDR3 has 13 amino acids. J gave up 6 bases and V 0 bases, and 3 bases lay outside the gene matches. CDR1 and CDR2 (germline): SGHRS, YFSETQ. CDR3 amino acids: CASSLDSGGEQYF. DNA for the CDR3: TGCGCCAGCAGCTTGGACTCGGGAGGCGAGCAGTACTTC. The entire variable domain, with the rest obtained from reference TRBV5-1 and TRBJ2-7, is as follows: KAGVTQTPRYLIKTRGQQVTLSCSPISGHRSVSWYQQTPGQGLQFLFEYFSETQRNKGNFPGRFSGRQFSNSRSEMNVSTLELGDSALYLCASSLDSGGEQYFGPGTRLTVT.

This clonotype turned up a few times. The chain carries TRBV7-6 and TRBJ2-7; 9 nucleotides match TRBD1. J was trimmed by 2 bases and V by 4 bases; bases with no gene match: 12. The CDR3 is 17 amino acids. Germline V lookup: CDR1 SGHVS, CDR2 FNYEAQ. This CDR3 reads CASSSTGTGPFTYEQYF. The DNA for the CDR3 is TGTGCCAGCAGCTCTACCGGGACAGGGCCGTTTACCTACGAGCAGTACTTC.

The genes are TRBV19 and TRBJ2-7, with D possibly called TRBD1 or TRBD2 (5 bases each). The CDR3 spans 14 residues. Trimming took off 8 bases at V and 0 bases at J, with 14 bases between the two ends. Germline loops: CDR1 LNHDA, CDR2 SQIVND (reference sequence). CDR3 in DNA: TGTGCCAGTCGCAAGGGACCCAGCTCCTACGAGCAGTACTTC. This gives the protein CASRKGPSSYEQYF.

This clonotype was seen ten or more times. The rearrangement links TRBV5-6 to TRBJ1-1; D gene uncertain. Trimming removed 3 bases at V and 5 bases at J, with 11 bases between. Germline assignment: CDR1 SGHDT and CDR2 YYEEEE. This CDR3 spans 13 amino acids. This CDR3 is CASSSGGSTEAFF. The CDR3 DNA is TGTGCCAGCAGCTCGGGAGGAAGTACTGAAGCTTTCTTT.